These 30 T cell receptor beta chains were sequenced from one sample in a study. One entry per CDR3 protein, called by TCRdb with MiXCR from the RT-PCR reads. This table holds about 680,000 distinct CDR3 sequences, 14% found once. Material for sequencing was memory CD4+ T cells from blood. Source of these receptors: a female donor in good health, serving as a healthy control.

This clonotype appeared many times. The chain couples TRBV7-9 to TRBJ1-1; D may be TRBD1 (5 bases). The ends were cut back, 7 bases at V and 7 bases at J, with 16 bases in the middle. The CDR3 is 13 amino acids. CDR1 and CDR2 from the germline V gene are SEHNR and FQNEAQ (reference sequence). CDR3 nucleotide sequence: TGTGCCAGCACCGGGGCTATGGGGGGTGAAGCTTTCTTT. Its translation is CASTGAMGGEAFF.

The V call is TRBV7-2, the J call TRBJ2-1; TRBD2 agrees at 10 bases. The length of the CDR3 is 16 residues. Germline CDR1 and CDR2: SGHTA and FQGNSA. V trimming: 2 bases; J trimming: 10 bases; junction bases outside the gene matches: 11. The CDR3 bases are TGTGCCAGCAGCTTAATTAGAGCGGGAGGGCCGGAAGAGCAGTTCTTC. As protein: CASSLIRAGGPEEQFF.

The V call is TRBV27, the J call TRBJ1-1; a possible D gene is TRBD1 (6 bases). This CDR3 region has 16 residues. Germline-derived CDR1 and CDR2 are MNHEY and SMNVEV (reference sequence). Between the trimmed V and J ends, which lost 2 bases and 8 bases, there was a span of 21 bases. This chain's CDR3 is CASSLRMWQGINEAFF. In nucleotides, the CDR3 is TGTGCCAGCAGTTTAAGGATGTGGCAGGGGATAAACGAAGCTTTCTTT.

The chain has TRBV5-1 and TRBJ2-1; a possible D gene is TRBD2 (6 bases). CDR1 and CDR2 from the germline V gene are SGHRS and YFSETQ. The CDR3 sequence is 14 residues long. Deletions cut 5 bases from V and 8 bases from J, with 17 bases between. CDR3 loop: CASRLGGEVDEQFF. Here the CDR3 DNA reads TGCGCCAGCAGGTTAGGTGGGGAGGTCGATGAGCAGTTCTTC.

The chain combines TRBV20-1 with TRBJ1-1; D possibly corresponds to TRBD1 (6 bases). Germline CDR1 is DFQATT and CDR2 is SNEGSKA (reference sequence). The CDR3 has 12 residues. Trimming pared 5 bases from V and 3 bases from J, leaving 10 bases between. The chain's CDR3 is CSAPDRDTEAFF. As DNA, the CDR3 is TGCAGTGCTCCGGACAGAGACACTGAAGCTTTCTTT.

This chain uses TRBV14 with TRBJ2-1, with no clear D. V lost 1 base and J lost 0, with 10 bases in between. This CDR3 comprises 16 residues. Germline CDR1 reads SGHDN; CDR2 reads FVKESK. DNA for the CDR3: TGTGCCAGCAGCCAAGGGGCAGGCGGCTCCTACAATGAGCAGTTCTTC. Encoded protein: CASSQGAGGSYNEQFF.

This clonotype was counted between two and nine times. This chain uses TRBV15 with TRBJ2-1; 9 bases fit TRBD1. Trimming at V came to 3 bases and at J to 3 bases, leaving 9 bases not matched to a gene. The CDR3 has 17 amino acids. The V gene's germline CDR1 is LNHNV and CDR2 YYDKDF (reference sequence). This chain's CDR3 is CATSSPPGQGSYNEQFF. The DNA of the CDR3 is TGTGCCACCAGCAGCCCCCCGGGACAGGGTAGCTACAATGAGCAGTTCTTC.

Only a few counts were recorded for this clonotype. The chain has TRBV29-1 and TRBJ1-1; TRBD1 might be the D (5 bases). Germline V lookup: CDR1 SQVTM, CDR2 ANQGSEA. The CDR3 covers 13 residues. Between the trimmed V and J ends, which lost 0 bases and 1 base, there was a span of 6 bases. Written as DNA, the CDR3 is TGCAGCGTTGAAGAGGGACCGAACACTGAAGCTTTCTTT. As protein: CSVEEGPNTEAFF. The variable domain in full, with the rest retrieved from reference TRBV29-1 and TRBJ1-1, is SAVISQKPSRDICQRGTSLTIQCQVDSQVTMMFWYRQQPGQSLTLIATANQGSEATYESGFVIDKFPISRPNLTFSTLTVSNMSPEDSSIYLCSVEEGPNTEAFFGQGTRLTVV.

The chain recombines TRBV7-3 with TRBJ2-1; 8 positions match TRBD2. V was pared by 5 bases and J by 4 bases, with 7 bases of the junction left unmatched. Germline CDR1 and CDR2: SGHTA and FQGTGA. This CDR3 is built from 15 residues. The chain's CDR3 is CASSPSGTRYNEQFF. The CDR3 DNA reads TGTGCCAGCAGCCCTTCCGGGACTAGATACAATGAGCAGTTCTTC.

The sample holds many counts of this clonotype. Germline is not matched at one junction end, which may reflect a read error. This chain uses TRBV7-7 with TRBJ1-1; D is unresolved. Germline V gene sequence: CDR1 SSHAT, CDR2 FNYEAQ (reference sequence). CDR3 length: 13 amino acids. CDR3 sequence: CASSPTPNTEAFF. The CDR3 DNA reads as TGTGCTAGCAGCCCGACACCGAACACTGAAGCTTTCTTT.

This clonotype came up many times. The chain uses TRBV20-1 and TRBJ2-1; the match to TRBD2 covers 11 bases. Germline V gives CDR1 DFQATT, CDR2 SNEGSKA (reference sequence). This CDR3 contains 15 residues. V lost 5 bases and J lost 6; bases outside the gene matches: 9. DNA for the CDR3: TGCAGTGCTCCTCAGTTAGCGGGAGGGTTCAATGAGCAGTTCTTC. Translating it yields CSAPQLAGGFNEQFF.

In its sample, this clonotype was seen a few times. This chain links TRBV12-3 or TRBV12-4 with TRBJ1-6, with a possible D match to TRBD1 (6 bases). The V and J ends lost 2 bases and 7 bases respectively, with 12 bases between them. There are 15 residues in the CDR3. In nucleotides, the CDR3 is TGTGCCAGCAGTTTAATGGGGGGCGTGAATTCACCCCTCCACTTT. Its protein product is CASSLMGGVNSPLHF.

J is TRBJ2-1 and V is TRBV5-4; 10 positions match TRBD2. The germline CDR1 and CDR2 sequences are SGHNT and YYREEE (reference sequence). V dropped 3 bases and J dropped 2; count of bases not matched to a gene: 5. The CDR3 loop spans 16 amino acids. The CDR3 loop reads CASSSGLARTYNEQFF. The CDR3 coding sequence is TGTGCCAGCAGCTCGGGACTAGCGAGGACCTACAATGAGCAGTTCTTC. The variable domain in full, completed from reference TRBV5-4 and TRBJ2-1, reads ETGVTQSPTHLIKTRGQQVTLRCSSQSGHNTVSWYQQALGQGPQFIFQYYREEENGRGNFPPRFSGLQFPNYSSELNVNALELDDSALYLCASSSGLARTYNEQFFGPGTRLTVL.

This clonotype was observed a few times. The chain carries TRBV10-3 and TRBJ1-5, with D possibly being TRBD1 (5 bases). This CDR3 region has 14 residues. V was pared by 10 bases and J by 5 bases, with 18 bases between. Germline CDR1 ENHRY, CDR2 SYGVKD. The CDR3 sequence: CATTGDHSYQPQHF. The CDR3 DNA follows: TGTGCCACCACCGGGGACCATTCGTATCAGCCCCAGCATTTT.

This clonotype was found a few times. The CDR3 protein is CASSYILHRQPQHF. The CDR3 region has the DNA TGTGCCAGCAGTTATATCCTACATCGGCAGCCCCAGCATTTT. The rearrangement joins TRBV6-2 or TRBV6-3 to TRBJ1-5; D ambiguous. V was trimmed by 3 bases and J by 7 bases, leaving 13 bases between them. CDR1 MNHEY and CDR2 SVGEGT come from the germline V gene. The length of the CDR3 is 14 residues.

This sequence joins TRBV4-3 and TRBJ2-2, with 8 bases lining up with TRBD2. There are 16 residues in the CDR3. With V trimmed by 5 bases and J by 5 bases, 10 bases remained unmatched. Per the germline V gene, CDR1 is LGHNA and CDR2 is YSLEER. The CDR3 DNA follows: TGCGCCAGCAGCAAAGGACTAGCCGGCGTGACCGGGGAGCTGTTTTTT. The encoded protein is CASSKGLAGVTGELFF.

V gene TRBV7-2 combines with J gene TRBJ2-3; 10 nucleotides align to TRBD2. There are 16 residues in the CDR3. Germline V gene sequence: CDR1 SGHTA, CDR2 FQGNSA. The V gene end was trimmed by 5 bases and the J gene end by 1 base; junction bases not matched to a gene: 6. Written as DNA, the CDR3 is TGTGCCAGCAGCCCGGGACTAGCGACGGGCACAGATACGCAGTATTTT. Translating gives CASSPGLATGTDTQYF.

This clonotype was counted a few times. The CDR3 region has the DNA TGTGCCACCAGTGCCGGGACACAGGCCAATCAGCCCCAGCATTTT. As protein: CATSAGTQANQPQHF. The V and J genes are TRBV24-1 and TRBJ1-5; possibly TRBD1 for D (6 bases). V was cut by 5 bases and J by 3 bases, with 13 bases left in between. The CDR3 has 15 amino acids. Germline V gives CDR1 KGHDR, CDR2 SFDVKD.

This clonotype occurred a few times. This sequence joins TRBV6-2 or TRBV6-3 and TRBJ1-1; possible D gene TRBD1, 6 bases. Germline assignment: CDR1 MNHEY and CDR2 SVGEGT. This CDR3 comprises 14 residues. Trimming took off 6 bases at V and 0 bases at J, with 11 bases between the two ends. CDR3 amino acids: CASSNRVVNTEAFF. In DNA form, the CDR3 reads TGTGCCAGCAGCAACAGGGTGGTGAACACTGAAGCTTTCTTT.

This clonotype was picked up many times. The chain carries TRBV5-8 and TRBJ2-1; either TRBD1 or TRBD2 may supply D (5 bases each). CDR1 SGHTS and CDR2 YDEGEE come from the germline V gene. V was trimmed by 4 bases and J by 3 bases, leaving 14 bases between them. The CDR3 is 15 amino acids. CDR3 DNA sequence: TGTGCCAGCAGCACCGGGACGGCTAGCTACAATGAGCAGTTCTTC. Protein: CASSTGTASYNEQFF.

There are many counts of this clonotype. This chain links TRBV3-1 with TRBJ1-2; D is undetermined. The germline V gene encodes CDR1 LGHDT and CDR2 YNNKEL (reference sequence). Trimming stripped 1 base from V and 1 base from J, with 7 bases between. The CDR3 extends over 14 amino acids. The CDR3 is CASSQVEGNYGYTF. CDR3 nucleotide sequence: TGTGCCAGCAGCCAAGTCGAGGGTAACTATGGCTACACCTTC.

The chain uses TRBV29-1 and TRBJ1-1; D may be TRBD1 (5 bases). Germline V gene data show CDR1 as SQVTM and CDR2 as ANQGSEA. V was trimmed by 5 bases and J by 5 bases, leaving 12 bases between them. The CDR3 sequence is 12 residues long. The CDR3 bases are TGCAGCGTTCGTCGTTGGGGGACTGAAGCTTTCTTT. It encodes CSVRRWGTEAFF.

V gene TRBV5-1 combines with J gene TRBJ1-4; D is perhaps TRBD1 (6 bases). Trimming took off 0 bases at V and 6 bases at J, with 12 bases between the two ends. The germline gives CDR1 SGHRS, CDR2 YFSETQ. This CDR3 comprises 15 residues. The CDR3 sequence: CASSLDYREYEKLFF. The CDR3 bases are TGCGCCAGCAGCTTGGATTACAGGGAATATGAAAAACTGTTTTTT.

The CDR3 loop is CASSPVLASETQYF. The DNA for the CDR3 is TGTGCCAGCAGCCCGGTTTTGGCCTCCGAGACCCAGTACTTC. The chain has TRBV3-1 and TRBJ2-5; D remains unclear. This CDR3 spans 14 amino acids. Germline CDR1 reads LGHDT; CDR2 reads YNNKEL (reference sequence). V was clipped by 4 bases and J by 5 bases, with 14 bases between them.

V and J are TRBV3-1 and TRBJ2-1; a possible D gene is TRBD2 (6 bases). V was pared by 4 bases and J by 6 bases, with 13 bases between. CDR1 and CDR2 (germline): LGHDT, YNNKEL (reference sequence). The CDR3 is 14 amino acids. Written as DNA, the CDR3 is TGTGCCAGCAGCCTACACATGGAGGGCAATGAGCAGTTCTTC. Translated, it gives CASSLHMEGNEQFF.

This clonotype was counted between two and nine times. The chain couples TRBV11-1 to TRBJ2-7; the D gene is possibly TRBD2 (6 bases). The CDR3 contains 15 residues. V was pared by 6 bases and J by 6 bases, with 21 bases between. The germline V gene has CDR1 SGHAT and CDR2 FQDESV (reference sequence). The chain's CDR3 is CASSFTPTNGGEQYF. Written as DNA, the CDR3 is TGTGCCAGCAGTTTCACCCCAACCAACGGGGGCGAGCAGTACTTC.

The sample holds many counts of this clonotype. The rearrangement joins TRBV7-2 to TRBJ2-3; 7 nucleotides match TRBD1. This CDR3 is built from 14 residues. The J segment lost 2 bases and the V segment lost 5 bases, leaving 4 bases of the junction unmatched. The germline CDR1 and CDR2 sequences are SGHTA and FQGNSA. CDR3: CASSRQGYTDTQYF. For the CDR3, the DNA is TGTGCCAGCAGCCGACAGGGCTACACAGATACGCAGTATTTT.

CDR3 residues: CASSPGHSSGANVLTF. CDR3 bases: TGTGCCAGCAGCCCCGGACACAGCTCTGGGGCCAACGTCCTGACTTTC. This chain uses TRBV6-2 or TRBV6-3 with TRBJ2-6; D may be TRBD1 (5 bases). The germline V gene has CDR1 MNHEY and CDR2 SVGEGT. The germline V and J ends were trimmed by 6 bases and 0 bases, with 12 bases remaining between them. The length of the CDR3 is 16 residues.

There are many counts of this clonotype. The chain's CDR3 is CASSAGTPVAGELFF. CDR3 in DNA: TGTGCCAGCAGTGCCGGGACCCCGGTTGCCGGGGAGCTGTTTTTT. This sequence joins TRBV12-3 or TRBV12-4 and TRBJ2-2; D is possibly TRBD1 or TRBD2 (5 bases each). The V end lost 5 bases, the J end lost 6 bases, and 16 bases lay between the germline ends. The CDR3 covers 15 residues.

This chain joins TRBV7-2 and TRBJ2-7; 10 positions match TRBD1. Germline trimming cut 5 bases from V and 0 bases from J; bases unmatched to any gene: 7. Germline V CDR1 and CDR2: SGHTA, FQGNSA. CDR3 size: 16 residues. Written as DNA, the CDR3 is TGTGCCAGCAGCGCCGCCGGGACAGGGGTCTCCTACGAGCAGTACTTC. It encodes CASSAAGTGVSYEQYF.